This TCR beta chain was recovered during a study of a mutant IDH1 vaccine in newly diagnosed glioma (dated by TCRdb to the early 2020s). The study in broad terms: Eight vaccinations were administered to patients in weeks 1, 3, 5, 7, 11, 15, 19 and 23, corresponding to visits V03 through V10. Longitudinal TCRB deep sequencing was performed for some 25 treated patients wherever samples were available for exploratory analyses. Prior to enrollment, standard therapy consisting of radiotherapy alone, temozolomide alone, or radiochemotherapy with temozolomide had been administered to patients, with the combination being received by most patients. Peripheral blood samples were drawn at six visits, namely V03 (baseline), V05, V07, V10, V12 and V13. Of the roughly 33 treated patients, approximately 62% were male and approximately 38% were female, and the mean age was 40.4 years. Vaccination began 4-6 weeks after radiotherapy alone, or alongside temozolomide cycles in the chemotherapy-containing groups.

The library was obtained by the immunoSEQ multiplex PCR assay. Rearranged TCR beta chain sequences were amplified using the hsTCRB Kit according to the manufacturer's protocol. TCRB libraries were sequenced on an Illumina MiSeq. In the original analysis: The kit vendor's proprietary platform handled demultiplexing, trimming and gene mapping. Not all clones reach the TCRdb copy of this immuneACCESS table, which keeps in-frame sequences only. Checked studies attribute under half of the gap to unresolved V genes and leave the rest unexplained. The V and J calls and clone size are taken from that table; D and trimming were inferred from the DNA. The table for this sample lists tens of thousands of clones; roughly 90% of them were counted only once. The top ten hold under 7.5% of the sample. With respect to this clone: Its antigen target is currently unknown. Per-nucleotide qualities are absent, and no much larger clonotype sits a single base away.

The CDR3 spans 17 residues, from the cysteine through the phenylalanine. The CDR3 DNA has 51 bases and is translated from base 1. V and J lose 7 bases and 6 bases, and a span of 24 bases separates them. The germline V gene encodes CDR1 LNHDA and CDR2 SQIVND (reference sequence). What the study reported, not specific to this receptor: Across multiple MHC alleles, vaccine-induced immune responses were seen in more than 80% of patients. Availability determined which PBMC samples were chosen for TCRB deep sequencing. Changes in the top peripheral T cell clonotypes picked up by TCRB sequencing did not appear to be linked to pseudoprogression. The authors stated that sample limitations prevented analyses of patient blood samples from being reproduced.

The time point label for this specimen denotes: week 11, during vaccination. Each vaccine dose, consisting of 300 ug of a 20-mer mutant IDH1 peptide in Montanide, was administered subcutaneously with topical imiquimod. Newly diagnosed WHO grade 3 or 4 IDH1-mutant astrocytomas showing loss of nuclear ATRX were present in the donors. The samples were drawn from NOA16, a multicentre, single-arm, open-label phase I trial in Germany that tested a mutant IDH1 peptide vaccine in humans for the first time. Genomic DNA for TCRB sequencing was isolated from EDTA blood with the DNeasy Blood and Tissue Kit. The material was PBMCs, obtained from a glioma patient whose treatment included an IDH1 peptide vaccine. The receptor chain draws on TRBV19 and TRBJ2-2, with TRBD1 as a weak D call on 7 bases. This clonotype was obtained from a woman in her thirties or forties with glioma. CDR3 loop: CASTKGAYGGPPGELFF. The DNA sequence is TGTGCCAGTACCAAGGGGGCCTACGGGGGTCCCCCCGGGGAGCTGTTTTTT. With the portions outside the CDR3 filled from the reference TRBV19 and TRBJ2-2 genes, the complete variable region becomes DGGITQSPKYLFRKEGQNVTLSCEQNLNHDAMYWYRQDPGQGLRLIYYSQIVNDFQKGDIAEGYSVSREKKESFPLTVTSAQKNPTAFYLCASTKGAYGGPPGELFFGEGSRLTVL.